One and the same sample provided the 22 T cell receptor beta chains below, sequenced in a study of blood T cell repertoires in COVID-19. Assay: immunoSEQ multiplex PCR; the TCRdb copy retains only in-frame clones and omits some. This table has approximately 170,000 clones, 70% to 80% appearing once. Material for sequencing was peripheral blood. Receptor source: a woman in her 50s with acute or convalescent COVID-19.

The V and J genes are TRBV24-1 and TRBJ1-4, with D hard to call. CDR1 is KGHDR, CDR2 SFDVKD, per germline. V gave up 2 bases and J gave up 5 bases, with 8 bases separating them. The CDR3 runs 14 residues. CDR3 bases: TGTGCCACCAGTGATTCTAGAGGGAATGAAAAACTGTTTTTT. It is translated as CATSDSRGNEKLFF.

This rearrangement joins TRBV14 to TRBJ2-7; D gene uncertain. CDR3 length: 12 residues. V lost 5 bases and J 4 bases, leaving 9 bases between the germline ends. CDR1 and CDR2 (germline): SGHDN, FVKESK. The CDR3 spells CASSETGYEQYF. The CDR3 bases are TGTGCCAGCAGCGAGACGGGTTACGAGCAGTACTTC.

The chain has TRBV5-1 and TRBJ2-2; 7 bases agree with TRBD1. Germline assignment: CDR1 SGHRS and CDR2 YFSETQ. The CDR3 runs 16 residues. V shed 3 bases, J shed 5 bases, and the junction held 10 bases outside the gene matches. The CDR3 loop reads CASSSMDRSLTGELFF. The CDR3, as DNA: TGCGCCAGCAGCTCTATGGACAGGTCTCTAACCGGGGAGCTGTTTTTT. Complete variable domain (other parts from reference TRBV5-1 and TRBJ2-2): KAGVTQTPRYLIKTRGQQVTLSCSPISGHRSVSWYQQTPGQGLQFLFEYFSETQRNKGNFPGRFSGRQFSNSRSEMNVSTLELGDSALYLCASSSMDRSLTGELFFGEGSRLTVL.

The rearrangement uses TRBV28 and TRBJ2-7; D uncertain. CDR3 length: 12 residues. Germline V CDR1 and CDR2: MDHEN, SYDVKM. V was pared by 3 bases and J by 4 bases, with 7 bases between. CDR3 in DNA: TGTGCCAGCAGTTTCGCAGGTTACGAGCAGTACTTC. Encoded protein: CASSFAGYEQYF.

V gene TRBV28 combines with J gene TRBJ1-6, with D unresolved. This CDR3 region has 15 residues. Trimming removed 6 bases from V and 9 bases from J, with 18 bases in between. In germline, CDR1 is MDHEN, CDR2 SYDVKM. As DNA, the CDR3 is TGTGCCAGCAGACCTTCCGAGGGTAGGAGTTCACCCCTCCACTTT. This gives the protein CASRPSEGRSSPLHF.

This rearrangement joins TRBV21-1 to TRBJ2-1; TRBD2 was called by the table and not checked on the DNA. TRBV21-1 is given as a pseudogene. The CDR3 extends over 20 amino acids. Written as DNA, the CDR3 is TGTGCCAGCATTCCTCTACCCGGACTAGCGGGAGTTCCCTCCTACAATGAGCAGTTCTTC. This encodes CASIPLPGLAGVPSYNEQFF.

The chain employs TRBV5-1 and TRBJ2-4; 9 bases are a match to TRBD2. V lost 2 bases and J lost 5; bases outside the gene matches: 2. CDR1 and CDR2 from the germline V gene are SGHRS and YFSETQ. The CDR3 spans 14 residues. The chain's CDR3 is CASSFPSGENIQYF. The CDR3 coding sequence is TGCGCCAGCAGCTTCCCTAGCGGGGAAAACATTCAGTACTTC.

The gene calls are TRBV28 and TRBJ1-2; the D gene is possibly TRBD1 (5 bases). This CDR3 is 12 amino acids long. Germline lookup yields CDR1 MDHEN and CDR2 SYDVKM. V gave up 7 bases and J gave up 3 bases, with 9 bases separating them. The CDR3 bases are TGTGCCAGCACCGGGACTTACTATGGCTACACCTTC. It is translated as CASTGTYYGYTF.

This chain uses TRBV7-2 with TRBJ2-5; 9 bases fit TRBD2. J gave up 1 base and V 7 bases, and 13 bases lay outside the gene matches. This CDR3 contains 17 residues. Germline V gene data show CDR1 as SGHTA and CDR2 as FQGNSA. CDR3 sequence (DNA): TGTGCCAGCACCCGCGGGAGGGCCATTGGGCGCCAAGAGACCCAGTACTTC. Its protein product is CASTRGRAIGRQETQYF.

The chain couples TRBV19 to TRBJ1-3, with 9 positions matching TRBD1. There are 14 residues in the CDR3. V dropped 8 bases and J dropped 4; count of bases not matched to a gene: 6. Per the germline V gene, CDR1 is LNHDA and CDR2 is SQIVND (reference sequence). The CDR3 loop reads CASSRQGEGNTIYF. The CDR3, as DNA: TGTGCCAGTTCCCGACAGGGGGAAGGAAACACCATATATTTT.

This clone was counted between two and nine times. CDR3 coding DNA: TGTGCCAGCTCACCAGAGACAGGGTCGAGGCGTGATGGCTACACCTTC. Protein product: CASSPETGSRRDGYTF. V usage is TRBV18 and J usage is TRBJ1-2, with 7 nucleotides matching TRBD1. CDR3 length equals 16 residues. Germline V gene lookup returns CDR1 KGHSH and CDR2 LQKENI. J gave up 6 bases and V 2 bases, and 12 bases lay outside the gene matches.

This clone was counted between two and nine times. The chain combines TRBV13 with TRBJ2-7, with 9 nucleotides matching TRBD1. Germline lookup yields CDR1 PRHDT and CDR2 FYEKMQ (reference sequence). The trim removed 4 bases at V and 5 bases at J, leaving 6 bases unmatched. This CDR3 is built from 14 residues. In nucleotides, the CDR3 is TGTGCCAGCAGCTCAGGACAGGGGCTCGACGAGCAGTACTTC. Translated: CASSSGQGLDEQYF.

The CDR3 region has the DNA TGTGCCAGCAGTGATCCCGGGACAAAGGCGGACTATGGCTACACCTTC. It translates to CASSDPGTKADYGYTF. V usage is TRBV6-1 and J usage is TRBJ1-2; the D gene is possibly TRBD1 (6 bases). Trimming shortened V by 3 bases and J by 3 bases, and 17 bases separated the two germline ends. The CDR3 spans 16 residues. Germline lookup yields CDR1 MNHNS and CDR2 SASEGT.

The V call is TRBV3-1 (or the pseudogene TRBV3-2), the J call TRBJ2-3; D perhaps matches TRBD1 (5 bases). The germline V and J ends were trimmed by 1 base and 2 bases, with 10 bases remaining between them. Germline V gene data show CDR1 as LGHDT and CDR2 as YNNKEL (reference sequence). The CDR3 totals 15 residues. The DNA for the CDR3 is TGTGCCAGCAGCCAAGCGACAGTTTCCACAGATACGCAGTATTTT. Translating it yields CASSQATVSTDTQYF.

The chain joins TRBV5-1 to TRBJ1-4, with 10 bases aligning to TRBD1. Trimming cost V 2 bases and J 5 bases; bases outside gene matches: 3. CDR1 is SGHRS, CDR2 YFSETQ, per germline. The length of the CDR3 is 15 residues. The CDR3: CASSLGQGENEKLFF. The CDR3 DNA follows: TGCGCCAGCAGCTTAGGACAGGGGGAAAATGAAAAACTGTTTTTT. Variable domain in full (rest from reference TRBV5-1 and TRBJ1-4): KAGVTQTPRYLIKTRGQQVTLSCSPISGHRSVSWYQQTPGQGLQFLFEYFSETQRNKGNFPGRFSGRQFSNSRSEMNVSTLELGDSALYLCASSLGQGENEKLFFGSGTQLSVL.

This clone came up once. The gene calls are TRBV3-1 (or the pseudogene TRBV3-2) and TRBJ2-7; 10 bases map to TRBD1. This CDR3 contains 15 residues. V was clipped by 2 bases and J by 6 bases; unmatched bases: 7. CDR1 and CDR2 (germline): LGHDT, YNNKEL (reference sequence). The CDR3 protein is CASSQSTGGWGEQYF. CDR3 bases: TGTGCCAGCAGCCAATCGACAGGGGGCTGGGGCGAGCAGTACTTC.

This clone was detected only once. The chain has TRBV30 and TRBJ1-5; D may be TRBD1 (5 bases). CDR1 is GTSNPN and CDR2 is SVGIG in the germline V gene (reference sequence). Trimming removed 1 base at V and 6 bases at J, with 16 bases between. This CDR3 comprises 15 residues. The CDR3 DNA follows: TGTGCCTGGAGTGATGGGCAGGGAAGGGCTCAGCCCCAGCATTTT. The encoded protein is CAWSDGQGRAQPQHF. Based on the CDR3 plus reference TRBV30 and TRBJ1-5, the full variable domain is SQTIHQWPATLVQPVGSPLSLECTVEGTSNPNLYWYRQAAGRGLQLLFYSVGIGQISSEVPQNLSASRPQDRQFILSSKKLLLSDSGFYLCAWSDGQGRAQPQHFGDGTRLSIL.

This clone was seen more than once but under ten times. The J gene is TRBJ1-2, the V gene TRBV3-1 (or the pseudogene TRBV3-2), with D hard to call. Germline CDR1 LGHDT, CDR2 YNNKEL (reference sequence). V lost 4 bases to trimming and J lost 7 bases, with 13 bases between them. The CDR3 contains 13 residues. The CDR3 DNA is TGTGCCAGCAGCCCCTCCTCCCTGGCTGGCTACACCTTC. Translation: CASSPSSLAGYTF.

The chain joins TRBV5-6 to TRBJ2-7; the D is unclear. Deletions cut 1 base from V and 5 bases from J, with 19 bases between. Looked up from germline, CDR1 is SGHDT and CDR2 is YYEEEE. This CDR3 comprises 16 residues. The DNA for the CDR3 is TGTGCCAGCAGCTTGTACGGCCAGTCGAGGAGCCACGAGCAGTACTTC. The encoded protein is CASSLYGQSRSHEQYF.

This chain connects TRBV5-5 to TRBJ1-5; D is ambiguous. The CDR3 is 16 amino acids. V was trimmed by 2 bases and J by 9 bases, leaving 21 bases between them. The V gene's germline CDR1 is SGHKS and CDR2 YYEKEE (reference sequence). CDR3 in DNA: TGTGCCAGCAGCTTTGGGGTTTGGACCTTCGAGGGGCCCCAGCATTTT. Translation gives CASSFGVWTFEGPQHF.

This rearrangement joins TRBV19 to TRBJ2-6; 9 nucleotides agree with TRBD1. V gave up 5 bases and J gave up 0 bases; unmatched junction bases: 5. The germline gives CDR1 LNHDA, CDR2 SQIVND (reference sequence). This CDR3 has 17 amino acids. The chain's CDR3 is CASSSRTGDSGANVLTF. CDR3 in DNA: TGTGCCAGTAGTTCCCGGACAGGGGACTCTGGGGCCAACGTCCTGACTTTC.

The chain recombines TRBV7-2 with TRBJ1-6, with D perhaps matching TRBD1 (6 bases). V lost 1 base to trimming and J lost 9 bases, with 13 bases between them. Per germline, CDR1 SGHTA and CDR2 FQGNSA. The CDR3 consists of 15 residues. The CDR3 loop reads CASSLEGGRGSPLHF. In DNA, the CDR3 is TGTGCCAGCAGCTTAGAGGGGGGGCGCGGTTCACCCCTCCACTTT. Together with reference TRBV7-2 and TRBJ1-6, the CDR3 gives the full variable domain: GAGVSQSPSNKVTEKGKDVELRCDPISGHTALYWYRQSLGQGLEFLIYFQGNSAPDKSGLPSDRFSAERTGGSVSTLTIQRTQQEDSAVYLCASSLEGGRGSPLHFGNGTRLTVT.